The 24 T cell receptor beta chains below were found in one sample sequenced in a study of control samples from healthy donors and cancer patients. The table came from immunoSEQ multiplex PCR; TCRdb's copy has only in-frame clones and leaves some out. The data hold about 160,000 clones, with around 95% observed a single time. The sequenced sample consisted of blood. The receptors originated from a woman aged 40 to 50 in good health.

The sample holds one count of this clone. This chain connects TRBV19 to TRBJ1-2; D is uncertain. CDR1 is LNHDA, CDR2 SQIVND, per germline (reference sequence). The CDR3 contains 11 residues. V dropped 3 bases and J dropped 10 bases, with 9 bases sitting between them. The CDR3 coding sequence is TGTGCCAGTAGTATTTACAGAAACTACACCTTC. The encoded protein is CASSIYRNYTF.

The J gene is TRBJ2-1, the V gene TRBV5-1, with D unresolved. CDR3 length equals 16 residues. CDR1 SGHRS and CDR2 YFSETQ come from the germline V gene. The germline V and J ends were trimmed by 0 bases and 9 bases, with 19 bases remaining between them. The CDR3 reads CASSLDDTYGRGEQFF. The CDR3 region has the DNA TGCGCCAGCAGCTTGGACGACACCTACGGGCGTGGTGAGCAGTTCTTC. The full variable domain, its missing parts supplied by reference TRBV5-1 and TRBJ2-1, is KAGVTQTPRYLIKTRGQQVTLSCSPISGHRSVSWYQQTPGQGLQFLFEYFSETQRNKGNFPGRFSGRQFSNSRSEMNVSTLELGDSALYLCASSLDDTYGRGEQFFGPGTRLTVL.

This clone appeared a single time. This chain links TRBV7-2 with TRBJ1-2, with 8 bases matching TRBD1. V gave up 6 bases and J gave up 5 bases; unmatched junction bases: 5. Germline-derived CDR1 and CDR2 are SGHTA and FQGNSA. CDR3 size: 13 residues. The DNA of the CDR3 is TGTGCCAGCAGTCAGGGGGCAGGATATGGCTACACCTTC. Protein sequence: CASSQGAGYGYTF.

The chain combines TRBV4-3 with TRBJ1-2, with D hard to call. The CDR3 loop spans 15 amino acids. Germline CDR1 is LGHNA and CDR2 is YSLEER. The V and J ends lost 4 bases and 8 bases respectively, with 20 bases between them. CDR3 sequence reads: CASSRLSDPSRGYTF. In nucleotides, the CDR3 is TGCGCCAGCAGCCGATTATCAGATCCCTCTCGGGGCTACACCTTC.

The chain carries TRBV2 and TRBJ2-2; 10 bases align to TRBD2. There are 16 residues in the CDR3. The V and J ends lost 5 bases and 7 bases, in that order; junction bases with no gene match: 10. CDR1 is SNHLY, CDR2 FYNNEI, per germline. The CDR3 DNA sequence: TGTGCCAGCAGTCCTGTTCTAGCGGGAGCTGGCGGGGAGCTGTTTTTT. Translation: CASSPVLAGAGGELFF.

In this sample, this clone turned up once. This chain uses TRBV7-3 with TRBJ1-1, with no clear D. This CDR3 region has 15 residues. Germline V gene sequence: CDR1 SGHTA, CDR2 FQGTGA. V lost 1 base to trimming and J lost 4 bases, with 13 bases between them. CDR3 protein: CASSLIWRSTTEAFF. The CDR3 DNA is TGTGCCAGCAGCTTAATCTGGAGGTCGACCACTGAAGCTTTCTTT.

The CDR3 loop reads CASSHRSGLTSYEQYF. DNA for the CDR3: TGTGCCAGCAGCCACAGGAGCGGACTTACCTCCTACGAGCAGTACTTC. V gene TRBV7-2 combines with J gene TRBJ2-7, with D perhaps given as TRBD1 or TRBD2 (5 bases each). Trimming took 5 bases from V and 0 from J, leaving 17 bases between them. The CDR3 is 16 amino acids. Germline V gives CDR1 SGHTA, CDR2 FQGNSA.

The V and J genes are TRBV3-1 (or the pseudogene TRBV3-2) and TRBJ2-4; no definite D call. The CDR3 has 14 residues. From germline, CDR1 is LGHDT and CDR2 YNNKEL (reference sequence). V was pared by 5 bases and J by 5 bases, with 13 bases between. CDR3 loop: CASSSDRRENIQYF. The CDR3 coding sequence is TGTGCCAGCAGCTCGGACCGAAGAGAAAACATTCAGTACTTC.

The rearrangement uses TRBV4-1 and TRBJ1-5; D is unresolved. The CDR3 runs 21 residues. V gave up 1 base and J gave up 0 bases, with 25 bases separating them. The germline CDR1 and CDR2 sequences are MGHRA and YSYEKL. CDR3: CASSQGPRTLVLNNSNQPQHF. DNA for the CDR3: TGCGCCAGCAGCCAAGGCCCCCGGACCCTCGTCCTTAATAATAGCAATCAGCCCCAGCATTTT.

A few counts support this clone. The chain recombines TRBV4-3 with TRBJ2-5; D gene unclear. CDR3 length: 15 residues. V was clipped by 0 bases and J by 1 base, with 9 bases between them. Per germline, CDR1 LGHNA and CDR2 YSLEER. Written as DNA, the CDR3 is TGCGCCAGCAGCCAAGATATTTTCATCCAAGAGACCCAGTACTTC. This gives the protein CASSQDIFIQETQYF.

V is TRBV29-1 and J is TRBJ2-3, with D perhaps TRBD1 (6 bases). CDR1 and CDR2 from the germline V gene are SQVTM and ANQGSEA. V gave up 0 bases and J gave up 5 bases, with 9 bases separating them. The CDR3 runs 13 residues. As DNA, the CDR3 is TGCAGCGTTGAAGATCGGACAGTAGATACGCAGTATTTT. Translation gives CSVEDRTVDTQYF.

The chain links TRBV30 to TRBJ1-2; D gene uncertain. Germline CDR1 is GTSNPN and CDR2 is SVGIG (reference sequence). The CDR3 is made up of 12 amino acids. V was cut by 2 bases and J by 8 bases, with 12 bases left in between. DNA of the CDR3: TGTGCCTGGAGTTCGGGGAGTCAGGGCTACACCTTC. It yields the protein CAWSSGSQGYTF.

The chain combines TRBV4-1 with TRBJ1-1, with D tentatively TRBD1 (5 bases). The CDR3 is 16 residues long. CDR1 and CDR2 from the germline V gene are MGHRA and YSYEKL. V shed 0 bases and J shed 0 bases, with 11 bases lying between them. In nucleotides, the CDR3 is TGCGCCAGCAGCCAAGAGGGGCGAAATATGAACACTGAAGCTTTCTTT. It codes for CASSQEGRNMNTEAFF.

This sequence joins TRBV4-2 and TRBJ1-1; no clear D. V was trimmed by 4 bases and J by 4 bases, leaving 7 bases between them. The germline V gene has CDR1 LGHNA and CDR2 YNFKEQ. The CDR3 totals 12 residues. The CDR3 DNA sequence: TGTGCCAGCAGCCCCCGGATCACTGAAGCTTTCTTT. Its translation is CASSPRITEAFF.

The V and J genes are TRBV18 and TRBJ1-5; D call uncertain. Germline CDR1 and CDR2: KGHSH and LQKENI. Trimming pared 2 bases from V and 4 bases from J, leaving 6 bases between. CDR3 length: 13 amino acids. CDR3 in amino acids: CASSPEGNQPQHF. The CDR3 DNA is TGTGCCAGCTCACCAGAGGGAAATCAGCCCCAGCATTTT.

The J gene is TRBJ2-1, the V gene TRBV10-3; TRBD1 might be the D (6 bases). Trimming left V 8 bases short and J 7 bases short, with 9 bases between. The CDR3 totals 11 residues. CDR1 is ENHRY and CDR2 is SYGVKD in the germline V gene. CDR3 coding DNA: TGTGCCATCGGGACACAGAATGAGCAGTTCTTC. Its translation is CAIGTQNEQFF.

The chain has TRBV11-2 and TRBJ1-1; D not certain. CDR1 SGHAT and CDR2 FQNNGV come from the germline V gene. The germline V and J ends were trimmed by 0 bases and 1 base, with 18 bases remaining between them. This CDR3 has 18 amino acids. The CDR3: CASSLDGRGSAGNTEAFF. The CDR3 DNA reads as TGTGCCAGCAGCTTAGACGGGAGAGGGTCGGCAGGGAACACTGAAGCTTTCTTT.

In its sample, this clone was seen once. The rearrangement links TRBV10-3 to TRBJ1-3, with unresolved D. Germline V gene sequence: CDR1 ENHRY, CDR2 SYGVKD. Trimming took off 7 bases at V and 4 bases at J, with 20 bases between the two ends. This CDR3 contains 16 residues. As DNA, the CDR3 is TGTGCCATCACGGGAGAACTACAACCTCCCGGAAACACCATATATTTT. Translated, it gives CAITGELQPPGNTIYF.

This chain joins TRBV5-4 and TRBJ2-7; D possibly corresponds to TRBD1 (7 bases). Deletions cut 1 base from V and 4 bases from J, with 15 bases between. In germline, CDR1 is SGHNT, CDR2 YYREEE (reference sequence). The CDR3 runs 15 residues. CDR3 loop: CASSLYGRGRYEQYF. DNA for the CDR3: TGTGCCAGCAGCTTGTACGGCAGGGGGAGGTACGAGCAGTACTTC.

The chain links TRBV3-1 (or the pseudogene TRBV3-2) to TRBJ1-2; D is unresolved. The CDR3 contains 13 residues. Germline V gene lookup returns CDR1 LGHDT and CDR2 YNNKEL (reference sequence). Trimming took off 0 bases at V and 4 bases at J, with 6 bases between the two ends. The CDR3 loop is CASSQDRSYGYTF. The CDR3 DNA follows: TGTGCCAGCAGCCAAGACAGATCCTATGGCTACACCTTC.

The J gene is TRBJ1-3, the V gene TRBV9; D is ambiguous. Germline-derived CDR1 and CDR2 are SGDLS and YYNGEE. CDR3 length: 15 residues. Between the trimmed V and J ends, which lost 4 bases and 2 bases, there was a span of 13 bases. In DNA, the CDR3 is TGTGCCAGCAGCCCCCAGGTCGTGACTGGAAACACCATATATTTT. Its protein product is CASSPQVVTGNTIYF.

This chain uses TRBV6-2 or TRBV6-3 with TRBJ1-1; D is uncertain. The V gene's germline CDR1 is MNHEY and CDR2 SVGEGT. V was clipped by 2 bases and J by 6 bases, with 4 bases between them. CDR3 length equals 11 residues. CDR3 nucleotide sequence: TGTGCCAGCAGTTACGGGGCTGAAGCTTTCTTT. Its protein product is CASSYGAEAFF.

This chain connects TRBV6-5 to TRBJ1-1; D may be TRBD1 (5 bases). The germline V and J ends were trimmed by 7 bases and 1 base, with 7 bases remaining between them. Germline CDR1 is MNHEY and CDR2 is SVGAGI. This CDR3 has 12 residues. The DNA of the CDR3 is TGTGCCAGCAATAGGGGGAACACTGAAGCTTTCTTT. Residues: CASNRGNTEAFF.

The V call is TRBV6-5, the J call TRBJ1-5, with D unclear. V lost 5 bases and J 6 bases, leaving 11 bases between the germline ends. The CDR3 sequence is 13 residues long. Germline CDR1 and CDR2: MNHEY and SVGAGI. This CDR3 is CASSLLVGQPQHF. In nucleotides, the CDR3 is TGTGCCAGCAGTCTTCTCGTTGGTCAGCCCCAGCATTTT.